The rows below give T cell receptor beta chains drawn from one sample of a study of OX40 agonist ivuxolimab in advanced cancers. The assay was immunoSEQ multiplex PCR, and TCRdb's table has in-frame clones only and misses some. The table includes some 59,000 clones, 70% to 90% detected once. The source was CD4+ or CD8+ T cells sorted from blood, collected in a trial of the OX40 agonist ivuxolimab. The receptors here all came from an adult with an advanced solid tumor such as melanoma, head and neck, liver or kidney cancer. Each CDR3 is given with its conserved first and last residue. Each record gives: V gene, D gene, clone size, J gene, CDR3 protein, CDR3 DNA. A D gene is named only where the DNA matches it firmly. Not every row has a clone size; where given, it reads once, few, many or a size class.

V gene: TRBV7-9
D gene: NA
clone size: once
J gene: TRBJ1-2
CDR3 protein: CASSLDRATNYGYTF
CDR3 DNA: TGTGCCAGCAGCTTAGACAGGGCAACTAACTATGGCTACACCTTC

V gene: TRBV2
D gene: NA
clone size: NA
J gene: TRBJ2-7
CDR3 protein: CASFETTGTYEQYF
CDR3 DNA: TGTGCCAGCTTCGAAACGACTGGGACCTACGAGCAGTACTTC

V gene: TRBV7-8
D gene: TRBD2
clone size: NA
J gene: TRBJ2-2
CDR3 protein: CASSLREGSNTGELFF
CDR3 DNA: TGTGCCAGCAGCTTACGGGAGGGATCGAACACCGGGGAGCTGTTTTTT

V gene: TRBV7-3
D gene: NA
clone size: NA
J gene: TRBJ1-6
CDR3 protein: CASSLHSPGNNSPLHF
CDR3 DNA: TGTGCCAGCAGCTTACATTCCCCGGGTAATAATTCACCCCTCCACTTT

V gene: TRBV15
D gene: NA
clone size: NA
J gene: TRBJ2-7
CDR3 protein: CATTQTHSYEQYF
CDR3 DNA: TGTGCCACCACCCAGACACACTCCTACGAGCAGTACTTC

V gene: TRBV2
D gene: TRBD2
clone size: NA
J gene: TRBJ2-7
CDR3 protein: CASSDGGRAVREQYF
CDR3 DNA: TGTGCCAGCAGTGACGGAGGGAGGGCCGTACGCGAGCAGTACTTC

V gene: TRBV30
D gene: TRBD2
clone size: NA
J gene: TRBJ2-1
CDR3 protein: CAWDKGKASGSHEQFF
CDR3 DNA: TGTGCCTGGGACAAGGGGAAGGCTAGCGGGAGCCATGAGCAGTTCTTC

V gene: TRBV6-5
D gene: NA
clone size: NA
J gene: TRBJ2-1
CDR3 protein: CASSYSGHEQFF
CDR3 DNA: TGTGCCAGCAGTTACTCTGGTCATGAGCAGTTCTTC

V gene: TRBV7-3
D gene: NA
clone size: once
J gene: TRBJ2-2
CDR3 protein: CASSLGLSTGELFF
CDR3 DNA: TGTGCCAGCAGCTTAGGTCTGAGCACCGGGGAGCTGTTTTTT

V gene: TRBV28
D gene: TRBD1
clone size: NA
J gene: TRBJ2-7
CDR3 protein: CASSLDRALYF
CDR3 DNA: TGTGCCAGCAGTTTGGACAGGGCCCTGTACTTC

V gene: TRBV30
D gene: TRBD2
clone size: NA
J gene: TRBJ2-2
CDR3 protein: CAWSVPLATGELFF
CDR3 DNA: TGTGCCTGGAGTGTACCACTAGCGACAGGGGAGCTGTTTTTT

V gene: TRBV7-2
D gene: NA
clone size: NA
J gene: TRBJ1-2
CDR3 protein: CASSLGTQGVYGYTF
CDR3 DNA: TGTGCCAGCAGCTTAGGGACCCAGGGCGTCTATGGCTACACCTTC

V gene: TRBV7-2
D gene: TRBD2
clone size: NA
J gene: TRBJ2-7
CDR3 protein: CASSSSGSSTYEQYF
CDR3 DNA: TGTGCCAGCAGCTCCAGCGGGAGCTCCACCTACGAGCAGTACTTC

V gene: TRBV6-1
D gene: NA
clone size: NA
J gene: TRBJ2-4
CDR3 protein: CASSSDMKNIQYF
CDR3 DNA: TGTGCCAGCAGTTCCGACATGAAAAACATTCAGTACTTC

V gene: TRBV28
D gene: NA
clone size: NA
J gene: TRBJ1-2
CDR3 protein: CASSLTLPRVHGYTF
CDR3 DNA: TGTGCCAGCAGTTTAACCCTCCCAAGGGTTCATGGCTACACCTTC

V gene: TRBV4-3
D gene: NA
clone size: NA
J gene: TRBJ1-2
CDR3 protein: CAKTGDYGYTF
CDR3 DNA: TGCGCCAAAACAGGAGACTATGGCTACACCTTC

V gene: TRBV6-8
D gene: NA
clone size: few
J gene: TRBJ1-5
CDR3 protein: CASSERPISGQPQHF
CDR3 DNA: TGTGCCAGCAGTGAACGGCCCATTTCGGGTCAGCCCCAGCATTTT

V gene: TRBV19
D gene: NA
clone size: NA
J gene: TRBJ1-2
CDR3 protein: CASSEANYGYTF
CDR3 DNA: TGTGCCAGTAGTGAGGCTAACTATGGCTACACCTTC

V gene: TRBV7-9
D gene: NA
clone size: NA
J gene: TRBJ2-7
CDR3 protein: CASSPLGTQAYEQYF
CDR3 DNA: TGTGCCAGCAGCCCTCTCGGGACCCAAGCCTACGAGCAGTACTTC

V gene: TRBV5-4
D gene: TRBD1
clone size: NA
J gene: TRBJ2-2
CDR3 protein: CASSSPGTDTGELFF
CDR3 DNA: TGTGCCAGCAGCTCCCCCGGGACAGACACCGGGGAGCTGTTTTTT

V gene: TRBV5-6
D gene: NA
clone size: medium-sized
J gene: TRBJ1-3
CDR3 protein: CASSLGLGNSGNTIYF
CDR3 DNA: TGTGCCAGCAGCTTGGGACTAGGGAATTCCGGAAACACCATATATTTT

V gene: TRBV23-1
D gene: TRBD1
clone size: NA
J gene: TRBJ1-1
CDR3 protein: CASSHKGARFTFF
CDR3 DNA: TGCGCCAGCAGTCATAAGGGGGCGCGGTTTACTTTCTTT

V gene: TRBV6-5
D gene: NA
clone size: NA
J gene: TRBJ2-7
CDR3 protein: CASSRALYYEQYF
CDR3 DNA: TGTGCCAGCAGTCGAGCCCTATACTACGAGCAGTACTTC

V gene: TRBV5-4
D gene: NA
clone size: NA
J gene: TRBJ2-6
CDR3 protein: CASSFTGYSGANVLTF
CDR3 DNA: TGTGCCAGCAGCTTCACAGGGTACTCTGGGGCCAACGTCCTGACTTTC

V gene: TRBV7-6
D gene: NA
clone size: few
J gene: TRBJ2-1
CDR3 protein: CASSKGSLAQYNEQFF
CDR3 DNA: TGTGCCAGCAGCAAAGGGAGTCTAGCGCAATACAATGAGCAGTTCTTC

V gene: TRBV11-3
D gene: TRBD1
clone size: NA
J gene: TRBJ2-7
CDR3 protein: CASSLAGTGPYEQYF
CDR3 DNA: TGTGCCAGCAGCTTAGCAGGGACAGGGCCCTACGAGCAGTACTTC

V gene: TRBV20-1
D gene: NA
clone size: NA
J gene: TRBJ2-1
CDR3 protein: CSASRGEEQFF
CDR3 DNA: TGCAGTGCTTCAAGAGGGGAAGAGCAGTTCTTC

V gene: TRBV2
D gene: TRBD1
clone size: NA
J gene: TRBJ1-5
CDR3 protein: CASTGQISNQPQHF
CDR3 DNA: TGTGCCAGCACGGGACAGATTAGCAATCAGCCCCAGCATTTT

V gene: TRBV28
D gene: TRBD2
clone size: NA
J gene: TRBJ2-2
CDR3 protein: CASSSGSGRAGTGELFF
CDR3 DNA: TGTGCCAGCAGTTCCGGGAGCGGGAGGGCAGGCACCGGGGAGCTGTTTTTT

V gene: TRBV9
D gene: NA
clone size: once
J gene: TRBJ2-7
CDR3 protein: CASSVGDLRSSYEQYF
CDR3 DNA: TGTGCCAGCAGCGTTGGGGACCTTAGGAGCTCCTACGAGCAGTACTTC

V gene: TRBV4-1
D gene: NA
clone size: NA
J gene: TRBJ2-1
CDR3 protein: CASSHPTSSEQFF
CDR3 DNA: TGCGCCAGCAGCCATCCGACTAGTAGTGAGCAGTTCTTC

V gene: TRBV6-6
D gene: TRBD1
clone size: NA
J gene: TRBJ2-1
CDR3 protein: CASSGSRDSYNEQFF
CDR3 DNA: TGTGCCAGCAGTGGGAGTCGGGACAGCTACAATGAGCAGTTCTTC

V gene: TRBV12-5
D gene: NA
clone size: NA
J gene: TRBJ1-1
CDR3 protein: CASGLATTGRASEAFF
CDR3 DNA: TGTGCTAGTGGTTTGGCTACGACTGGTAGGGCTTCTGAAGCTTTCTTT

V gene: TRBV5-4
D gene: NA
clone size: NA
J gene: TRBJ2-7
CDR3 protein: CASSLLGPGEQYF
CDR3 DNA: TGTGCCAGCAGCTTGTTAGGGCCGGGCGAGCAGTACTTC

V gene: TRBV2
D gene: NA
clone size: NA
J gene: TRBJ2-1
CDR3 protein: CASGLYNEQFF
CDR3 DNA: TGTGCCAGCGGTCTCTACAATGAGCAGTTCTTC

V gene: TRBV28
D gene: NA
clone size: NA
J gene: TRBJ2-3
CDR3 protein: CASSFFTLGRAGTLRSTDTQYF
CDR3 DNA: TGTGCCAGCAGTTTCTTTACCTTAGGCAGGGCGGGAACCCTGCGAAGCACAGATACGCAGTATTTT

V gene: TRBV7-9
D gene: NA
clone size: once
J gene: TRBJ1-5
CDR3 protein: CASTDHSNQPQHF
CDR3 DNA: TGTGCCAGCACTGACCATAGCAATCAGCCCCAGCATTTT

V gene: TRBV27
D gene: TRBD1
clone size: NA
J gene: TRBJ1-1
CDR3 protein: CASSISGTGGLGNTEAFF
CDR3 DNA: TGTGCCAGCAGTATATCCGGGACAGGGGGCCTCGGGAACACTGAAGCTTTCTTT

V gene: TRBV6-6
D gene: NA
clone size: once
J gene: TRBJ2-3
CDR3 protein: CASSYPPRANTDTQYF
CDR3 DNA: TGTGCCAGCAGTTACCCCCCCAGGGCCAACACAGATACGCAGTATTTT

V gene: TRBV27
D gene: TRBD1
clone size: NA
J gene: TRBJ2-3
CDR3 protein: CASSFGTGRSNTQYF
CDR3 DNA: TGTGCCAGCAGTTTCGGGACAGGGCGTTCAAATACGCAGTATTTT

V gene: TRBV9
D gene: TRBD1
clone size: NA
J gene: TRBJ2-7
CDR3 protein: CASSAGTGTGEQYF
CDR3 DNA: TGTGCCAGCAGCGCCGGGACAGGGACTGGCGAGCAGTACTTC

V gene: TRBV6-5
D gene: NA
clone size: NA
J gene: TRBJ2-5
CDR3 protein: CASSYSGGSKGETQYF
CDR3 DNA: TGTGCCAGCAGTTACTCTGGTGGAAGTAAGGGAGAGACCCAGTACTTC

V gene: TRBV13
D gene: TRBD1
clone size: NA
J gene: TRBJ1-4
CDR3 protein: CASSPTGGGGKTVF
CDR3 DNA: TGTGCCAGCAGCCCGACAGGGGGCGGGGGAAAAACTGTTTTT

V gene: TRBV7-3
D gene: NA
clone size: NA
J gene: TRBJ2-1
CDR3 protein: CASSLMAPGHEQFF
CDR3 DNA: TGTGCCAGCAGCTTAATGGCCCCGGGGCATGAGCAGTTCTTC

V gene: TRBV2
D gene: TRBD1
clone size: NA
J gene: TRBJ1-5
CDR3 protein: CASRADRGGQPQHF
CDR3 DNA: TGTGCCAGCAGGGCTGACAGGGGAGGTCAGCCCCAGCATTTT

V gene: TRBV2
D gene: NA
clone size: NA
J gene: TRBJ2-7
CDR3 protein: CASSVSSYEQYF
CDR3 DNA: TGTGCCAGCAGCGTGAGCTCCTACGAGCAGTACTTC